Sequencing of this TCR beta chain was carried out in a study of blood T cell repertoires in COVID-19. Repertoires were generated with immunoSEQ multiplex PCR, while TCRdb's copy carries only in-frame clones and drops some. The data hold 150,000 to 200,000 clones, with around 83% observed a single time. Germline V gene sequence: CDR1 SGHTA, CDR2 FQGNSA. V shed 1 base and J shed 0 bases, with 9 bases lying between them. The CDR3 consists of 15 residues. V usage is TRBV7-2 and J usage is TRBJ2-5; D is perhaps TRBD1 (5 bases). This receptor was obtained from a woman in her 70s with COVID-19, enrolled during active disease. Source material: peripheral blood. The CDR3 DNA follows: TGTGCCAGCAGCTTAGGTTCAGGGAACCAAGAGACCCAGTACTTC. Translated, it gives CASSLGSGNQETQYF.